This entry lists 8 T cell receptor beta chains sequenced from one sample in a study of blood T cell repertoires in COVID-19 (TCRdb year 2020). Libraries were prepared through the immunoSEQ multiplex PCR assay. TCRdb retrieved this table from immuneACCESS and kept in-frame rearrangements only. Not all clones are present; in checked studies, unresolved V genes account for under half, and no reason is known for the remainder. A total of under 250,000 clones appear in this sample, less than 90% of them only once. About 2.5% of the sample lies in the top ten. What was sequenced was peripheral blood. These receptors were taken from a woman in her seventies with active or convalescent COVID-19.

The chain combines TRBV7-3 with TRBJ2-5; 9 bases match TRBD1. Germline values: CDR1 SGHTA, CDR2 FQGTGA. CDR3 length equals 15 residues. After removal of 5 bases from V and 2 bases from J, the junction contained 6 bases not matched to a gene. The CDR3: CASSVQGAGQETQYF. Here the CDR3 DNA reads TGTGCCAGCAGCGTACAGGGGGCGGGACAAGAGACCCAGTACTTC.

In this sample, this clone turned up once. The V call is TRBV5-1, the J call TRBJ2-5, with a tentative D call TRBD2 (6 bases). Between the trimmed V and J ends, which lost 5 bases and 5 bases, there was a span of 22 bases. This CDR3 has 16 amino acids. Germline assignment: CDR1 SGHRS and CDR2 YFSETQ. The CDR3, as DNA: TGCGCCAGCAGACCCGGGACTCACCTAGCCGGTGAGACCCAGTACTTC. Its translation is CASRPGTHLAGETQYF.

This clone has more than one count but fewer than ten. The chain combines TRBV29-1 with TRBJ1-1, with D possibly TRBD1 on 6 matching bases. Looked up from germline, CDR1 is SQVTM and CDR2 is ANQGSEA. This CDR3 comprises 14 residues. The V end lost 3 bases, the J end lost 0 bases, and 11 bases lay between the germline ends. This chain's CDR3 is CSVDGGAMNTEAFF. The DNA of the CDR3 is TGCAGCGTTGACGGGGGGGCCATGAACACTGAAGCTTTCTTT.

The chain is built from TRBV5-1 and TRBJ1-2, with a tentative D call TRBD1 (6 bases). Trimming removed 1 base from V and 5 bases from J, with 9 bases in between. This CDR3 region has 13 residues. CDR1 and CDR2 from the germline V gene are SGHRS and YFSETQ. The CDR3 spells CASSLTGPYGYTF. CDR3 coding DNA: TGCGCCAGCAGCTTGACAGGGCCGTATGGCTACACCTTC.

The chain is built from TRBV5-1 and TRBJ2-7; 7 bases match TRBD1. Germline values: CDR1 SGHRS, CDR2 YFSETQ. Trimming at V came to 5 bases and at J to 2 bases, leaving 4 bases not matched to a gene. This CDR3 region has 13 residues. This chain's CDR3 is CASSRDSTYEQYF. In DNA, the CDR3 is TGCGCCAGCAGTCGGGACAGCACCTACGAGCAGTACTTC.

The chain uses TRBV6-2 or TRBV6-3 and TRBJ2-5; perhaps TRBD1 as D (5 bases). Germline CDR1 is MNHEY and CDR2 is SVGEGT. Between the trimmed V and J ends, which lost 2 bases and 5 bases, there was a span of 15 bases. This CDR3 has 15 amino acids. The CDR3 region is CASSYGATNRETQYF. CDR3 coding DNA: TGTGCCAGCAGTTACGGGGCGACGAACCGGGAGACCCAGTACTTC.

The chain recombines TRBV6-5 with TRBJ2-1; TRBD2 aligns across 11 bases. The germline V gene has CDR1 MNHEY and CDR2 SVGAGI. V trimming: 2 bases; J trimming: 10 bases; junction bases outside the gene matches: 10. The CDR3 is 16 residues long. CDR3 in amino acids: CASSYGLAGGPGEQFF. In DNA, the CDR3 is TGTGCCAGCAGTTACGGTCTAGCGGGGGGCCCGGGGGAGCAGTTCTTC.

The rearrangement links TRBV29-1 to TRBJ2-7, with 14 bases that match TRBD2. The CDR3 loop spans 14 amino acids. Germline V gene sequence: CDR1 SQVTM, CDR2 ANQGSEA. Trimming cost V 6 bases and J 4 bases; bases outside gene matches: 5. The CDR3 DNA sequence: TGCAGCGTGGCCGGGACTAGCGGGAGTTACGAGCAGTACTTC. Translated: CSVAGTSGSYEQYF.